This T cell receptor (beta chain) appears in the sequencing data of a study of blood T cell repertoires in COVID-19. Study overall: Samples representing acute and convalescent COVID-19 were sourced from the United States, Italy and Spain.

Authors' methods: From reference gene primer amplification, estimates of nucleated cell counts were derived. Assay used: immunoSEQ multiplex PCR; TCRdb lists only in-frame clones, some missing. V, J and clone size reflect that table, while D and trimming were determined from the DNA. The table has 95,000 to 150,000 clones, roughly 90% seen once. Germline V CDR1 and CDR2: SGHNT, YENEEA. The CDR3 loop spans 15 amino acids. With V trimmed by 2 bases and J by 4 bases, 5 bases remained unmatched. The sequence derives from a man over 45 with acute or convalescent COVID-19. Sequencing was performed on peripheral blood. This chain uses TRBV11-3 with TRBJ1-3; TRBD1 matches 7 bases. Written as DNA, the CDR3 is TGTGCCAGCAGCTTAAGACAGGGCTCCGGAAACACCATATATTTT. It encodes CASSLRQGSGNTIYF. Supplemented by reference TRBV11-3 and TRBJ1-3, the full variable domain reads EAGVVQSPRYKIIEKKQPVAFWCNPISGHNTLYWYLQNLGQGPELLIRYENEEAVDDSQLPKDRFSAERLKGVDSTLKIQPAELGDSAVYLCASSLRQGSGNTIYFGEGSWLTVV.